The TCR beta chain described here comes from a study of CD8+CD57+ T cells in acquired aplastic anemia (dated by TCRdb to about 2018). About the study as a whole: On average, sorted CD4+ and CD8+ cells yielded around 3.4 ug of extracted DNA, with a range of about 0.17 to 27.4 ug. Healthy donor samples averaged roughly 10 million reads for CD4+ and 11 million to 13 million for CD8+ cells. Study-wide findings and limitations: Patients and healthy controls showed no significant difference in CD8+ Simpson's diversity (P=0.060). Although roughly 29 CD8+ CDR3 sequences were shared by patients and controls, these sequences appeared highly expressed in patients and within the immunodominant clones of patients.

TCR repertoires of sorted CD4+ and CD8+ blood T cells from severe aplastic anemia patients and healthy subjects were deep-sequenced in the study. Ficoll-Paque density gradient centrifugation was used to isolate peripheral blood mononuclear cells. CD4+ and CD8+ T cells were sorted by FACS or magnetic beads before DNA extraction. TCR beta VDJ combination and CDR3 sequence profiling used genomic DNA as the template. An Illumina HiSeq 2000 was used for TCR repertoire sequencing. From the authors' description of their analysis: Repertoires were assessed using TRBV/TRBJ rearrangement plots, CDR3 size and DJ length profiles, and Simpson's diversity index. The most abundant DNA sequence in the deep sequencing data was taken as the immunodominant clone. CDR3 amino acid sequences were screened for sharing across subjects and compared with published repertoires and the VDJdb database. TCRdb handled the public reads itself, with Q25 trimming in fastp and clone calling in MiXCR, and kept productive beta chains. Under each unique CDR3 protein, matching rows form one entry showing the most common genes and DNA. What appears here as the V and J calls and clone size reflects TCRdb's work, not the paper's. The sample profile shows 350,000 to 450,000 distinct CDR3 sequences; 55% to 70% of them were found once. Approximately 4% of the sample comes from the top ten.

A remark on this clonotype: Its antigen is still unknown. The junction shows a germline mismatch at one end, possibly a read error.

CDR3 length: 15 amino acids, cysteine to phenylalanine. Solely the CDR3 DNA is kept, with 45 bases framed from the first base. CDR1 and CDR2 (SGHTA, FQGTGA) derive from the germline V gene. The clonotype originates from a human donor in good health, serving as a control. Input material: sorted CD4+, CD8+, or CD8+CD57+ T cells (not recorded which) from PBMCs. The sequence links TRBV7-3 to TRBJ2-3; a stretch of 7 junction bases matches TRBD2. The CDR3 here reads CASSSSGEQEAQQCF. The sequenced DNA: TGTGCCAGCAGCTCCAGCGGGGAGCAAGAAGCCCAGCAGTGTTTT.